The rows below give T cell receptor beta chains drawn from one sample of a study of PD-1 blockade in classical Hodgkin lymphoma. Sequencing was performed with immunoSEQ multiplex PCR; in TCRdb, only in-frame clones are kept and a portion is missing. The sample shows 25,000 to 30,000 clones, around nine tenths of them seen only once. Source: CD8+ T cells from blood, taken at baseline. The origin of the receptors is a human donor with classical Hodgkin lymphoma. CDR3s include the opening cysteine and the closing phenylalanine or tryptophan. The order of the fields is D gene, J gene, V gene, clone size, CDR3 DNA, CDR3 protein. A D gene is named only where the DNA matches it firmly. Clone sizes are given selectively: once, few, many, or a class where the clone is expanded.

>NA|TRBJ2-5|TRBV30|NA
TGTGCCTGGACCTCAGTCCGGGAGACCCAGTACTTC
CAWTSVRETQYF
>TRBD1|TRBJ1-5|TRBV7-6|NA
TGTGCCAGCGATAGCAGGGGGTATAGCAATCAGCCCCAGCATTTT
CASDSRGYSNQPQHF
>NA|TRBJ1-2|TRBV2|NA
TGTGCCAGCAGTCACCCCCGGGAGACGTCTTTCTATGGCTACACCTTC
CASSHPRETSFYGYTF
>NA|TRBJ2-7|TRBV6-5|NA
TGTGCCAGCAGTCTATTTGGACAGCCCTACGAGCAGTACTTC
CASSLFGQPYEQYF
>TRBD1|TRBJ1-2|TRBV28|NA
TGTGCCACCCTCCTGGGACAGAGTTATCGCTATGGCTACACCTTC
CATLLGQSYRYGYTF
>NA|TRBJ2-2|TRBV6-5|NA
TGTGCCAGCAGTTACGGGACGGCGGCCGGGGAGCTGTTTTTT
CASSYGTAAGELFF
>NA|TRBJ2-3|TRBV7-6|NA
TGTGCCAGCAGCGCGAACCTCGGACGGGATACGCAGTATTTT
CASSANLGRDTQYF
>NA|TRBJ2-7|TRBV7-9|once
TGTGCCAGCAGCCCAGGATCCGGCGGCTACCACGAGCAGTACTTC
CASSPGSGGYHEQYF
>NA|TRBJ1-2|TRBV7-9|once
TGTGCCAGCAGCTTAAAAGGGTTTTACTATGGCTACACCTTC
CASSLKGFYYGYTF
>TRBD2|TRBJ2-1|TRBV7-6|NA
TGTGCCAGCAGCTTACTTGTGCTAGCGGACAATGAGCAGTTCTTC
CASSLLVLADNEQFF
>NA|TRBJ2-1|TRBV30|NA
TGTGCCTGGTTCCGTCCCTTTGAAAGCTCCTACAATGAGCAGTTCTTC
CAWFRPFESSYNEQFF
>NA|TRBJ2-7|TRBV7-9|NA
TGTGCCAGCAGCTTAGCGCCCTACGAGCAGTACTTC
CASSLAPYEQYF
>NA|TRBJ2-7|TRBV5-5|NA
TGTGCCAGCAGCTTGGAGGGACGGATCTACGAGCAGTACTTC
CASSLEGRIYEQYF
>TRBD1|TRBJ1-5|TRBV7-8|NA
TGTGCCAGCAGCTTAGCTCCCACAGGGGATCAGCCCCAGCATTTT
CASSLAPTGDQPQHF
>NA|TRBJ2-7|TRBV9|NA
TGTGCCAGCAGCGTAGCTACGGGGACTTCCTACGAGCAGTACTTC
CASSVATGTSYEQYF
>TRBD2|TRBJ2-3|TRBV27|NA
TGTGCCAGCAGTCCGACTAGCGGGAGGGCCTCAGATACGCAGTATTTT
CASSPTSGRASDTQYF
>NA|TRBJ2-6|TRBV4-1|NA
TGCGCCAGCAGCCCTAGTTCGACGGCGCTTTCGGGGGCCAACGTCCTGACTTTC
CASSPSSTALSGANVLTF
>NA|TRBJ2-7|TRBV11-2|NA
TGTGCCAGCAGCTTAGCGGACATCTCTTACGAGCAGTACTTC
CASSLADISYEQYF
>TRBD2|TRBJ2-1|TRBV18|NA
TGTGCCAGCTCACCACCGTGGGCGAGCGGGAGACTAAGCTCCTACAATGAGCAGTTCTTC
CASSPPWASGRLSSYNEQFF
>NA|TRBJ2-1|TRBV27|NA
TGTGCCAGCACCCAGGACGGCTCCTACAATGAGCAGTTCTTC
CASTQDGSYNEQFF
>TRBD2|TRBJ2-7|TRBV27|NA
TGTGCCAGCAGTTTTGCGGGAGGGCCGTACGAGCAGTACTTC
CASSFAGGPYEQYF
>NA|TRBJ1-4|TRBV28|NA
TGTGCCAGCAGTCCCCACATCAGCGGGAAGGATGAAAAACTGTTTTTT
CASSPHISGKDEKLFF
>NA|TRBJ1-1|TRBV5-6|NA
TGTGCCAGCAGCTTGGGGACATTCACTGAAGCTTTCTTT
CASSLGTFTEAFF
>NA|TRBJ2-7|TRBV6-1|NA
TGTGCCAGCAGTGAGACCATTTCCTACGAGCAGTACTTC
CASSETISYEQYF
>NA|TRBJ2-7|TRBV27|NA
TGTGCCAGCACCCCGGGACTTTTATCGACTAGGGGGCCTATGGGCGAGCAGTACTTC
CASTPGLLSTRGPMGEQYF
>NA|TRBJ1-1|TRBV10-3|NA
TGTGCCATCACATCCCAGGGACGGAACACTGAAGCTTTCTTT
CAITSQGRNTEAFF
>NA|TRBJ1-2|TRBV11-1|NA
TGTGCCAGCAGCTTAGTTGGGACCTATGGCTACACCTTC
CASSLVGTYGYTF